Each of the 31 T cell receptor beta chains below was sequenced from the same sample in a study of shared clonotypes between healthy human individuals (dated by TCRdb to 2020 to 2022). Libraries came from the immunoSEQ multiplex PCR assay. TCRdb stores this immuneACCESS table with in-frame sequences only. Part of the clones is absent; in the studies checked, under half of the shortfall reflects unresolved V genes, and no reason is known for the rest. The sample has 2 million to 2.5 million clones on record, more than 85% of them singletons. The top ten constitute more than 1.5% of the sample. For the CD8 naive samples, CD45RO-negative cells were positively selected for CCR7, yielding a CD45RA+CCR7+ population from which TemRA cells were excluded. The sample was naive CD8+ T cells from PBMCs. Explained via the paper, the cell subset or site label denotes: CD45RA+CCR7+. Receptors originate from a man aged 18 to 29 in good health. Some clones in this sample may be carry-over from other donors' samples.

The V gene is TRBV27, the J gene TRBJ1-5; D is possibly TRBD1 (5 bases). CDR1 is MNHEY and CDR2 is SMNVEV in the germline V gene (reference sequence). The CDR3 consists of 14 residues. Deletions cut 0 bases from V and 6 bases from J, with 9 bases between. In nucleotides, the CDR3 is TGTGCCAGCAGTTTATCAGGGGATTCTCAGCCCCAGCATTTT. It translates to CASSLSGDSQPQHF.

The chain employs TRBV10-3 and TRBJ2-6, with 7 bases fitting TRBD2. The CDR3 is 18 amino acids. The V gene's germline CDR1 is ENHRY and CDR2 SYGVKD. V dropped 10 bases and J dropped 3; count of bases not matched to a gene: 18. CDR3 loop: CATRGGVAGVVGANVLTF. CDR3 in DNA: TGTGCCACCCGAGGAGGAGTGGCGGGAGTAGTTGGGGCCAACGTCCTGACTTTC.

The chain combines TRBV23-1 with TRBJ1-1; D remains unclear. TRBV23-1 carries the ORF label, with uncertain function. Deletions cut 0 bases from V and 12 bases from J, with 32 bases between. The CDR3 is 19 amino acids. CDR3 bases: TGCGCCAGCAGTCAATCTCGCTTGCCGCCAACGGACCCTTTTTATGTATCTTTCTTT. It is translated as CASSQSRLPPTDPFYVSFF.

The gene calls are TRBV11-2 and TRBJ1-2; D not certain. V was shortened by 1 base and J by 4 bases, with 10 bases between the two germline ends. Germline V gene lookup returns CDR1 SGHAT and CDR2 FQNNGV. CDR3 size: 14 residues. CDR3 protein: CASSLGGFRYGYTF. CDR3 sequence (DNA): TGTGCCAGCAGCTTAGGAGGGTTCCGCTATGGCTACACCTTC.

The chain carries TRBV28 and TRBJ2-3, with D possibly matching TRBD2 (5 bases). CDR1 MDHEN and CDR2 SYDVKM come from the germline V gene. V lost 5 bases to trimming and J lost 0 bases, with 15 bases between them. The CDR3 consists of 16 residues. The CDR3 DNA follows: TGTGCCAGCAGTCCTCTAAGCGGAACTAGCACAGATACGCAGTATTTT. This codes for CASSPLSGTSTDTQYF.

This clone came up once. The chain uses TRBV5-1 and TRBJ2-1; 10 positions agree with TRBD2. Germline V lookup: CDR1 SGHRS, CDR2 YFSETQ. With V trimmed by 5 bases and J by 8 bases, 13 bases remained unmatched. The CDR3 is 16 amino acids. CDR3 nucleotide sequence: TGCGCCAGCAGATCGATAGGGGGACTAGCGTCTGATGAGCAGTTCTTC. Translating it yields CASRSIGGLASDEQFF.

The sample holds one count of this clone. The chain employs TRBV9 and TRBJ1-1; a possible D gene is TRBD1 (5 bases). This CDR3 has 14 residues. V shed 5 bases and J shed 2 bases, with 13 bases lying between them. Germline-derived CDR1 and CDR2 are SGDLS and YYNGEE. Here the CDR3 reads CASSPTGDNTEAFF. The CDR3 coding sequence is TGTGCCAGCAGTCCAACTGGGGACAACACTGAAGCTTTCTTT.

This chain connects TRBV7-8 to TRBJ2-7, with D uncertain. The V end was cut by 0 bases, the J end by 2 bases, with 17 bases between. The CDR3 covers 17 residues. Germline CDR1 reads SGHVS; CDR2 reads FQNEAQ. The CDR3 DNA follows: TGTGCCAGCAGCTTAGCGGTGTCCGTGGCAGAGGCCTACGAGCAGTACTTC. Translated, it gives CASSLAVSVAEAYEQYF. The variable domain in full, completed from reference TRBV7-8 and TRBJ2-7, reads GAGVSQSPRYKVAKRGQDVALRCDPISGHVSLFWYQQALGQGPEFLTYFQNEAQLDKSGLPSDRFFAERPEGSVSTLKIQRTQQEDSAVYLCASSLAVSVAEAYEQYFGPGTRLTVT.

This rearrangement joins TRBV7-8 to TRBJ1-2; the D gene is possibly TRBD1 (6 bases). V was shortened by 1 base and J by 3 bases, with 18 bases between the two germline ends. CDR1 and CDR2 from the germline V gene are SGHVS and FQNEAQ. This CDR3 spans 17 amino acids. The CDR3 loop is CASSLVGGRSTHYGYTF. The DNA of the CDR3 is TGTGCCAGCAGCTTAGTGGGGGGCAGGTCGACCCACTATGGCTACACCTTC.

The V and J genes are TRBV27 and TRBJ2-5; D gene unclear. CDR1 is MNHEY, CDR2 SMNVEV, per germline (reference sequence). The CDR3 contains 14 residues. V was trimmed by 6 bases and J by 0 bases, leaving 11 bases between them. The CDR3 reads CASSPEMDQETQYF. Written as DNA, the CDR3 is TGTGCCAGCAGCCCCGAAATGGACCAAGAGACCCAGTACTTC.

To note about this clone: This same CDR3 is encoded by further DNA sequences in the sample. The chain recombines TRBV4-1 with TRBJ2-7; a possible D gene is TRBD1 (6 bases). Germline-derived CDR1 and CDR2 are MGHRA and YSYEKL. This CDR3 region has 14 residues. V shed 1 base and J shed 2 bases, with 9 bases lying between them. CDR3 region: CASSQGTGTYEQYF. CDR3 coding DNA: TGCGCCAGCAGCCAAGGAACAGGGACCTACGAGCAGTACTTC.

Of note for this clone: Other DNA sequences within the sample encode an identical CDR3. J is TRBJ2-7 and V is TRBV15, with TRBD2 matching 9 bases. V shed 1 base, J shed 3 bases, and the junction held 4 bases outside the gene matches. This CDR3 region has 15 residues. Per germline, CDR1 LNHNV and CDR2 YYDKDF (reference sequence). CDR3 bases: TGTGCCACCAGCAGAGGGTTAGCGGGAGACTACGAGCAGTACTTC. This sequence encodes CATSRGLAGDYEQYF.

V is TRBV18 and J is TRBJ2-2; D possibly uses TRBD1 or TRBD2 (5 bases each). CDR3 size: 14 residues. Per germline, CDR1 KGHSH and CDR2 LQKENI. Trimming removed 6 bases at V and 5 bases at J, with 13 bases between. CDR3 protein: CASSEERGTGELFF. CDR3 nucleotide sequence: TGTGCCAGCTCCGAAGAGAGGGGAACCGGGGAGCTGTTTTTT.

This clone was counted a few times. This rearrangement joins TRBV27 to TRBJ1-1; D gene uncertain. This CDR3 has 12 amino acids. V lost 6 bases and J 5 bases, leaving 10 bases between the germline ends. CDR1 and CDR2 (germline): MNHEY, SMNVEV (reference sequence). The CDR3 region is CASSHGLTEAFF. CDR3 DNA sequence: TGTGCCAGCAGCCACGGTTTAACTGAAGCTTTCTTT.

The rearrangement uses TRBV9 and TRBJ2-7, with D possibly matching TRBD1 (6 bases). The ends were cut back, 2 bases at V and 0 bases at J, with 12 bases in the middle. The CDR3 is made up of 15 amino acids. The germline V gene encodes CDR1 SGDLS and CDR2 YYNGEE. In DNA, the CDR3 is TGTGCCAGCAGCGTGTCGGACAGCCACTCCTACGAGCAGTACTTC. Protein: CASSVSDSHSYEQYF.

In DNA form, the CDR3 reads TGTGCCAGTGATAGCGGGAGCGGATCCTACAATGAGCAGTTCTTC. Its translation: CASDSGSGSYNEQFF. V and J are TRBV19 and TRBJ2-1, with 9 bases matching TRBD2. Germline trimming cut 8 bases from V and 1 base from J; bases unmatched to any gene: 6. Germline V lookup: CDR1 LNHDA, CDR2 SQIVND (reference sequence). The CDR3 sequence is 15 residues long.

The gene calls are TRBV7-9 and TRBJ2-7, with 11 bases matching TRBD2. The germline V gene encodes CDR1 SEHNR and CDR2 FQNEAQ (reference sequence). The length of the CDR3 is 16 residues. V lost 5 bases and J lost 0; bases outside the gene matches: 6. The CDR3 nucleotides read TGTGCCAGCAGCAAAGTAGCGGGAGGGCCCTCCTACGAGCAGTACTTC. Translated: CASSKVAGGPSYEQYF.

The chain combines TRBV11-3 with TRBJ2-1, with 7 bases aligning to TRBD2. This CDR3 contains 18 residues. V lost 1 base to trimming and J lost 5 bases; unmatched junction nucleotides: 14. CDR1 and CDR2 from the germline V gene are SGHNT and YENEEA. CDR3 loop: CASSLVFWGGGRDNEQFF. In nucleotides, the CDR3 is TGTGCCAGCAGCTTAGTTTTTTGGGGGGGAGGACGCGACAATGAGCAGTTCTTC.

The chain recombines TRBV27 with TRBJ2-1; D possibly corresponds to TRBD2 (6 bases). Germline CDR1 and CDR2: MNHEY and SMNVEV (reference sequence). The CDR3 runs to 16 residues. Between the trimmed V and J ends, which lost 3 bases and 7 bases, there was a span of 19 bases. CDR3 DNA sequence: TGTGCCAGCAGTTTGGGTACTAGCCTAAGTAGGAATGAGCAGTTCTTC. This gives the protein CASSLGTSLSRNEQFF.

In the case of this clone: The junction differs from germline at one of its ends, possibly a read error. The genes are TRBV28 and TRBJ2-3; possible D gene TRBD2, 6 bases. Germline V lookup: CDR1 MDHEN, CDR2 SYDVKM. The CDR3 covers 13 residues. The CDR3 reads CASSLLAGSPRGF. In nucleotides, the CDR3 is TGTGCCAGCAGCCTCCTCGCGGGGTCCCCTCGAGGTTTT.

CDR3 in DNA: TGTGCCAGCAGTTTCGTGGGAGCGGCAGATACGCAGTATTTT. This encodes CASSFVGAADTQYF. V usage is TRBV27 and J usage is TRBJ2-3; D perhaps matches TRBD2 (5 bases). Germline CDR1 and CDR2: MNHEY and SMNVEV (reference sequence). There are 14 residues in the CDR3. V was cut by 3 bases and J by 4 bases, with 11 bases left in between.

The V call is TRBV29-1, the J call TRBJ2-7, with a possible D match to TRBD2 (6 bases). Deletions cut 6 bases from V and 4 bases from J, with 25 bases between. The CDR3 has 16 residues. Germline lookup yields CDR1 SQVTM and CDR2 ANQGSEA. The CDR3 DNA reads TGCAGCGTGGGCACGATCCCGGGACTTCCTGCTTACGAGCAGTACTTC. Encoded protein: CSVGTIPGLPAYEQYF.

CDR3 protein: CAISEKVGVSYGYTF. The CDR3 DNA reads TGTGCCATCAGTGAGAAGGTCGGAGTTTCGTATGGCTACACCTTC. The chain carries TRBV10-3 and TRBJ1-2; D ambiguous. This CDR3 is built from 15 residues. Trimming stripped 2 bases from V and 5 bases from J, with 15 bases between. Germline V lookup: CDR1 ENHRY, CDR2 SYGVKD.

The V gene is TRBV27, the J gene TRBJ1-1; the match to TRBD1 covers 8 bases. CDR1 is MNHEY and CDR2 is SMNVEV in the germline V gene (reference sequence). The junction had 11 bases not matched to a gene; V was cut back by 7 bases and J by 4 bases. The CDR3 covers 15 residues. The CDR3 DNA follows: TGTGCCAGCACCCGTGGGGGCAGGGGGCCCACTGAAGCTTTCTTT. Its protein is CASTRGGRGPTEAFF.

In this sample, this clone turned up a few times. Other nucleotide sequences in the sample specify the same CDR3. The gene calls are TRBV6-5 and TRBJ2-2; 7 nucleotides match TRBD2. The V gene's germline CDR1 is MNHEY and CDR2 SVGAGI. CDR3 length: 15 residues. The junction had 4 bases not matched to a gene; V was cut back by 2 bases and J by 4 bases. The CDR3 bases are TGTGCCAGCAGTTACGTGCGCGGGGGCACCGGGGAGCTGTTTTTT. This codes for CASSYVRGGTGELFF.

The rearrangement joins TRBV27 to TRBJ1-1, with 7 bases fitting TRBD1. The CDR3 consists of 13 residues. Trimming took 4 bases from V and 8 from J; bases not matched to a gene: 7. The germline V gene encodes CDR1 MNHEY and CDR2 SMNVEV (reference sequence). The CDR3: CASSSTGRLEAFF. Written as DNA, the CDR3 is TGTGCCAGCAGTTCGACAGGGCGTCTAGAAGCTTTCTTT.

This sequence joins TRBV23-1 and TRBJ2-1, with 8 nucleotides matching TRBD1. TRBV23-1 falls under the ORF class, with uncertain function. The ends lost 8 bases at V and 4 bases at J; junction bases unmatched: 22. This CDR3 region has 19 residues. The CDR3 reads CASGPDRVMYATPYNEQFF. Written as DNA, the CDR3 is TGCGCCAGCGGACCGGACAGGGTAATGTACGCCACCCCGTACAATGAGCAGTTCTTC.

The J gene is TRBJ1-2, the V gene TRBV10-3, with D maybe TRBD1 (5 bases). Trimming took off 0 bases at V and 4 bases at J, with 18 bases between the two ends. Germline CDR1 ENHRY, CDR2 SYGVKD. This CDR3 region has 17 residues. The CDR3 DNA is TGTGCCATCAGTGAGTCAGGTGGAGGGCAGGGAGTCTATGGCTACACCTTC. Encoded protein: CAISESGGGQGVYGYTF.

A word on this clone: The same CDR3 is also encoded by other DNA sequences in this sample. The CDR3 sequence: CASSPGTVYEQYF. CDR3 DNA: TGTGCCAGCAGCCCAGGGACGGTCTACGAGCAGTACTTC. The chain uses TRBV27 and TRBJ2-7, with D perhaps matching TRBD1 or TRBD2 (5 bases each). V lost 6 bases to trimming and J lost 3 bases, with 12 bases between them. From germline, CDR1 is MNHEY and CDR2 SMNVEV (reference sequence). This CDR3 region has 13 residues.

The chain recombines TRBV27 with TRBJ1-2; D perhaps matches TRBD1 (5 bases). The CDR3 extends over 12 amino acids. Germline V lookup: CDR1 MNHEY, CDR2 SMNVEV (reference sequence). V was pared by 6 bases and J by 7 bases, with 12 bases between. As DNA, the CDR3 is TGTGCCAGCAGCCCGGGGGGTTCTGGCTACACCTTC. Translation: CASSPGGSGYTF.

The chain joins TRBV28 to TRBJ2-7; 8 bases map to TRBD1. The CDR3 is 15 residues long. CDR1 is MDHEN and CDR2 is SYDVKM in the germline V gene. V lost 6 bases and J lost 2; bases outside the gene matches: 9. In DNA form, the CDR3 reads TGTGCCAGCAGCCGTGGACAGGGTCACCCCTACGAGCAGTACTTC. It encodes CASSRGQGHPYEQYF.